The table lists the clone carrying this T cell receptor (beta chain) with a few counts. The data were obtained in a study of T cells after yellow fever vaccination. From the 5' RACE reads, TCRdb called clonotypes with MiXCR, one entry per CDR3 protein. The sample records a few hundred thousand distinct CDR3 sequences, less than 9.5% being singletons. Germline V gene sequence: CDR1 KGHSH, CDR2 LQKENI. There are 15 residues in the CDR3. The V end lost 0 bases, the J end lost 9 bases, and 15 bases lay between the germline ends. This TCR was recovered from a man between 18 and 35 years old who received the YFV17D yellow fever vaccine. This specimen was PBMCs, taken roughly 45 days after the first yellow fever vaccination. The chain employs TRBV18 and TRBJ2-1, with a tentative D call TRBD2 (6 bases). The CDR3: CASSPPGGSAIEQFF. The DNA for the CDR3 is TGTGCCAGCTCACCACCGGGGGGAAGTGCAATTGAGCAGTTCTTC.